These 27 T cell receptor beta chains share one sample of origin, sequenced in a study of cytomegalovirus exposure and HLA in healthy donors. Produced via immunoSEQ multiplex PCR; TCRdb's table is partial and in-frame only. Among under 350,000 clones, around 86% were seen once, and the ten largest hold about 1%. Sequencing was carried out using PBMCs. Receptors were obtained from a woman between 18 and 29 years old in good health and CMV-seronegative.

This sequence joins TRBV5-1 and TRBJ1-6; D gene unclear. CDR1 is SGHRS and CDR2 is YFSETQ in the germline V gene. The V gene lost 1 base and the J gene lost 7 bases, with 6 bases spanning the gap. The CDR3 extends over 13 amino acids. The CDR3 reads CASSLYSNSPLHF. The DNA for the CDR3 is TGCGCCAGCAGCTTGTACAGCAATTCACCCCTCCACTTT.

This chain uses TRBV18 with TRBJ2-7; no reliable D call. The CDR3 is made up of 12 amino acids. The V end lost 3 bases, the J end lost 4 bases, and 7 bases lay between the germline ends. Per germline, CDR1 KGHSH and CDR2 LQKENI. The chain's CDR3 is CASSPSVYEQYF. The CDR3 nucleotides are TGTGCCAGCTCACCCTCCGTATACGAGCAGTACTTC.

The chain has TRBV4-3 and TRBJ2-7; 8 bases map to TRBD1. The CDR3 is 15 residues long. V shed 1 base and J 3 bases; nucleotides not matched to a gene: 5. In germline, CDR1 is LGHNA, CDR2 YSLEER. Written as DNA, the CDR3 is TGCGCCAGCAGCCAAGTCAGGACAGGGTTCTACGAGCAGTACTTC. Amino acids: CASSQVRTGFYEQYF.

This clone was picked up one time. The chain joins TRBV7-2 to TRBJ2-1; D remains unclear. The V and J ends lost 1 base and 3 bases respectively, with 7 bases between them. The CDR3 sequence is 14 residues long. CDR1 and CDR2 (germline): SGHTA, FQGNSA. The CDR3 is CASSLDPVYNEQFF. The DNA of the CDR3 is TGTGCCAGCAGCTTAGATCCAGTCTACAATGAGCAGTTCTTC.

The chain has TRBV5-4 and TRBJ2-5; 10 nucleotides agree with TRBD1. Germline values: CDR1 SGHNT, CDR2 YYREEE (reference sequence). CDR3 length: 15 residues. Germline trimming cut 2 bases from V and 3 bases from J; bases unmatched to any gene: 4. CDR3 sequence (DNA): TGTGCCAGCAGCTTTACTGGGACAGGGGAAGAGACCCAGTACTTC. Translating it yields CASSFTGTGEETQYF.

This clone was detected a few times. The V and J genes are TRBV19 and TRBJ1-2; a weak D match, TRBD1 (6 bases). From germline, CDR1 is LNHDA and CDR2 SQIVND (reference sequence). This CDR3 has 14 amino acids. The V end was cut by 3 bases, the J end by 4 bases, with 12 bases between. CDR3 bases: TGTGCCAGTAGTATCTACACAGGGTCCTATGGCTACACCTTC. Translated: CASSIYTGSYGYTF.

The rearrangement joins TRBV19 to TRBJ1-2, with 7 bases lining up with TRBD1. Germline V gene sequence: CDR1 LNHDA, CDR2 SQIVND (reference sequence). The length of the CDR3 is 12 residues. V shed 4 bases, J shed 4 bases, and the junction held 0 bases outside the gene matches. The CDR3 protein is CASSNRGYGYTF. CDR3 sequence (DNA): TGTGCCAGTAGTAACAGGGGCTATGGCTACACCTTC.

The J gene is TRBJ1-1, the V gene TRBV4-1, with unresolved D. V gave up 6 bases and J gave up 8 bases, with 10 bases separating them. This CDR3 has 11 residues. Germline CDR1 reads MGHRA; CDR2 reads YSYEKL. In nucleotides, the CDR3 is TGCGCCAGCAGGCATAGGGAGGAAGCTTTCTTT. Its protein is CASRHREEAFF.

The chain combines TRBV6-5 with TRBJ2-7; 10 positions match TRBD2. J gave up 4 bases and V 6 bases, and 9 bases lay outside the gene matches. Germline-derived CDR1 and CDR2 are MNHEY and SVGAGI. This CDR3 comprises 15 residues. The CDR3 DNA follows: TGTGCCAGCAGCCATGCTAGCGGGAGTCCGTACGAGCAGTACTTC. Amino acids: CASSHASGSPYEQYF.

The J gene is TRBJ2-7, the V gene TRBV6-1; D might be TRBD1 (6 bases). CDR3 size: 11 residues. In germline, CDR1 is MNHNS, CDR2 SASEGT. The germline V and J ends were trimmed by 6 bases and 6 bases, with 9 bases remaining between them. This CDR3 reads CASRQGTEQYF. DNA for the CDR3: TGTGCCAGCAGGCAGGGGACCGAGCAGTACTTC.

The V gene is TRBV30, the J gene TRBJ2-5, with 8 nucleotides matching TRBD2. Germline CDR1 reads GTSNPN; CDR2 reads SVGIG (reference sequence). V gave up 0 bases and J gave up 5 bases; unmatched junction bases: 8. The CDR3 runs to 15 residues. The CDR3: CAWSVGRREGETQYF. The CDR3 nucleotides read TGTGCCTGGAGTGTAGGGAGACGGGAGGGGGAGACCCAGTACTTC.

The rearrangement links TRBV2 to TRBJ2-1; D is perhaps TRBD1 (6 bases). Germline lookup yields CDR1 SNHLY and CDR2 FYNNEI. The CDR3 has 16 residues. The V end was cut by 0 bases, the J end by 3 bases, with 12 bases between. In nucleotides, the CDR3 is TGTGCCAGCAGTGAAGCTGGCAGGGGTTACTACAATGAGCAGTTCTTC. This gives the protein CASSEAGRGYYNEQFF.

The chain carries TRBV30 and TRBJ1-2, with 8 bases matching TRBD1. The CDR3 is 15 amino acids. The germline gives CDR1 GTSNPN, CDR2 SVGIG (reference sequence). V dropped 2 bases and J dropped 8; count of bases not matched to a gene: 13. This chain's CDR3 is CAWSTGPAGGIGYTF. The CDR3 DNA reads as TGTGCCTGGAGTACCGGGCCGGCAGGGGGCATCGGCTACACCTTC.

CDR3 in amino acids: CASSQGIAGVPYEQYF. CDR3 in DNA: TGCGCCAGCAGCCAAGGTATCGCGGGAGTCCCCTACGAGCAGTACTTC. The rearrangement links TRBV4-1 to TRBJ2-7, with 7 bases that match TRBD2. V shed 1 base, J shed 2 bases, and the junction held 8 bases outside the gene matches. The CDR3 is 16 residues long. The germline V gene encodes CDR1 MGHRA and CDR2 YSYEKL.

This clone was seen only a few times. The chain couples TRBV30 to TRBJ1-4, with 7 bases identical to TRBD1. Germline-derived CDR1 and CDR2 are GTSNPN and SVGIG (reference sequence). After removal of 2 bases from V and 7 bases from J, the junction contained 7 bases not matched to a gene. The CDR3 length is 14 residues. The CDR3 sequence is CAWSRRQGPEKLFF. The CDR3 nucleotides are TGTGCCTGGAGTCGACGACAGGGACCTGAAAAACTGTTTTTT.

J is TRBJ2-7 and V is TRBV30, with TRBD2 matching 12 bases. V lost 2 bases, J lost 3 bases, and 2 bases stayed unmatched. CDR3 length: 14 residues. Per the germline V gene, CDR1 is GTSNPN and CDR2 is SVGIG (reference sequence). This CDR3 is CAWSLAGGLYEQYF. The CDR3 bases are TGTGCCTGGAGTCTAGCGGGAGGGCTCTACGAGCAGTACTTC. The variable domain in full, with the rest retrieved from reference TRBV30 and TRBJ2-7, is SQTIHQWPATLVQPVGSPLSLECTVEGTSNPNLYWYRQAAGRGLQLLFYSVGIGQISSEVPQNLSASRPQDRQFILSSKKLLLSDSGFYLCAWSLAGGLYEQYFGPGTRLTVT.

The chain couples TRBV5-1 to TRBJ2-6; TRBD2 might be the D (6 bases). The CDR3 contains 17 residues. V was trimmed by 4 bases and J by 4 bases, leaving 18 bases between them. Per germline, CDR1 SGHRS and CDR2 YFSETQ. The CDR3 region is CASSEFNGGPGANVLTF. CDR3 DNA: TGCGCCAGCAGCGAATTTAACGGAGGGCCCGGGGCCAACGTCCTGACTTTC.

The V call is TRBV9, the J call TRBJ2-1; 13 positions agree with TRBD2. J lost 7 bases, V lost 4 bases, and 11 bases had no gene match. Germline CDR1 and CDR2: SGDLS and YYNGEE. This CDR3 contains 17 residues. CDR3 region: CASSPRLAGGRLNEQFF. CDR3 in DNA: TGTGCCAGCAGCCCCCGACTAGCGGGGGGCCGGTTGAATGAGCAGTTCTTC.

The chain combines TRBV6-1 with TRBJ1-3, with TRBD1 as a possible D gene (5 bases). There are 15 residues in the CDR3. V lost 11 bases and J 2 bases, leaving 19 bases between the germline ends. Germline lookup yields CDR1 MNHNS and CDR2 SASEGT. Here the CDR3 reads CAAFRPGRAGNTIYF. The CDR3 coding sequence is TGTGCCGCATTCCGACCCGGCAGGGCTGGAAACACCATATATTTT.

The chain employs TRBV2 and TRBJ2-2; D possibly corresponds to TRBD2 (6 bases). The V and J ends lost 10 bases and 4 bases respectively, with 19 bases between them. The CDR3 spans 15 residues. Germline V gives CDR1 SNHLY, CDR2 FYNNEI. The CDR3 DNA reads TGTGCCACAATCCCGGGAACGGGAGCCACCGGGGAGCTGTTTTTT. Encoded protein: CATIPGTGATGELFF.

V gene TRBV6-1 combines with J gene TRBJ2-7; D might be TRBD2 (5 bases). V was trimmed by 7 bases and J by 0 bases, leaving 16 bases between them. The CDR3 runs 15 residues. Germline V gene lookup returns CDR1 MNHNS and CDR2 SASEGT. CDR3 nucleotide sequence: TGTGCCAGCAATGGCATAGTTACTAGCTCCTACGAGCAGTACTTC. It encodes CASNGIVTSSYEQYF.

This chain joins TRBV29-1 and TRBJ2-1; a weak D match, TRBD2 (5 bases). Trimming took off 5 bases at V and 6 bases at J, with 14 bases between the two ends. The germline gives CDR1 SQVTM, CDR2 ANQGSEA. The CDR3 totals 13 residues. The CDR3 nucleotides read TGCAGCGTTCCCGTTTCGGGGATCAATGAGCAGTTCTTC. It yields the protein CSVPVSGINEQFF.

This clone turned up a few times. The V and J genes are TRBV5-1 and TRBJ2-1, with a tentative D call TRBD1 (6 bases). This CDR3 is built from 14 residues. Trimming left V 7 bases short and J 0 bases short, with 11 bases between. Germline V lookup: CDR1 SGHRS, CDR2 YFSETQ. The CDR3 is CASYTGSSYNEQFF. DNA for the CDR3: TGCGCCAGCTATACAGGGAGCTCCTACAATGAGCAGTTCTTC.

The J gene is TRBJ2-7, the V gene TRBV4-1; D not resolved. Looked up from germline, CDR1 is MGHRA and CDR2 is YSYEKL. V lost 2 bases to trimming and J lost 3 bases, with 20 bases between them. CDR3 length: 17 amino acids. The CDR3: CASSQLVTAGMNYEQYF. CDR3 coding DNA: TGCGCCAGCAGCCAACTCGTCACGGCAGGTATGAACTACGAGCAGTACTTC.

The chain carries TRBV7-8 and TRBJ1-5; 8 bases are a match to TRBD1. V was clipped by 5 bases and J by 4 bases; unmatched bases: 4. Germline values: CDR1 SGHVS, CDR2 FQNEAQ. The CDR3 extends over 14 amino acids. CDR3 amino acids: CASSLDRVNQPQHF. The CDR3 nucleotides are TGTGCCAGCAGCCTGGACAGGGTTAATCAGCCCCAGCATTTT.

CDR3 in amino acids: CASSPRVAATNEKLFF. The DNA for the CDR3 is TGCGCCAGCAGCCCCCGGGTGGCCGCAACTAATGAAAAACTGTTTTTT. The chain joins TRBV5-1 to TRBJ1-4; the D is unclear. V lost 4 bases, J lost 0 bases, and 13 bases lay in between. CDR1 and CDR2 (germline): SGHRS, YFSETQ. The CDR3 totals 16 residues.

This clone was observed many times. This chain connects TRBV4-1 to TRBJ1-2, with a tentative D call TRBD1 (6 bases). Germline lookup yields CDR1 MGHRA and CDR2 YSYEKL. The germline V and J ends were trimmed by 0 bases and 8 bases, with 10 bases remaining between them. This CDR3 is built from 13 residues. DNA for the CDR3: TGCGCCAGCAGCCAAGATGGACAGTTGGGCTACACCTTC. It translates to CASSQDGQLGYTF.